This T cell receptor (beta chain) was recovered during a study of T-cell memory formation after mild COVID-19. Study-level points and caveats: For contracting clones, CD4+ ones sat mainly in CM and EM, CD8+ in EMRA. A second wave expanding day 15 to 37 was CD4+-biased; contracting clones were balanced. Certain responding clones were present in pre-infection memory, suggesting participation of cross-reactive memory.

Barcoded TCR alpha and TCR beta cDNA libraries with UMIs came from 5'RACE using constant-segment primers. Via MiXCR, TCRdb re-called the 5' RACE reads, giving one row per CDR3 protein. The sample includes some 600,000 distinct CDR3 sequences, approximately 15% of them seen just once. Trimming left V 4 bases short and J 0 bases short, with 13 bases between. The CDR3 is 16 residues long. Germline V gives CDR1 SGHDN, CDR2 FVKESK. With respect to this clonotype: Its antigen is not known.

The specimen sequenced was PBMCs or a T cell subset sorted from them (not recorded which). The J gene is TRBJ2-1, the V gene TRBV14, with TRBD1 as a possible D gene (5 bases). The TCR originated in an adult woman who had mild COVID-19 (a few samples of this study predate the infection). Cell type and time point are not known. In nucleotides, the CDR3 is TGTGCCAGCAGCCGCCGACAGCATAGCTCCTACAATGAGCAGTTCTTC. It translates to CASSRRQHSSYNEQFF.